The 15 T cell receptor beta chains presented below share a single source sample, sequenced in a study of blood T cell repertoires in COVID-19. Sequencing was performed with immunoSEQ multiplex PCR; in TCRdb, only in-frame clones are kept and a portion is missing. The table records approximately 210,000 clones, over 80% of them present only once. The specimen sequenced was peripheral blood. These receptors were taken from a man in his sixties with COVID-19, enrolled during active disease.

V is TRBV4-3 and J is TRBJ2-7; D gene uncertain. The CDR3 is 15 residues long. V lost 0 bases, J lost 3 bases, and 12 bases lay in between. The germline gives CDR1 LGHNA, CDR2 YSLEER. The CDR3 region is CASSQERFGGYEQYF. Written as DNA, the CDR3 is TGCGCCAGCAGCCAAGAACGGTTTGGCGGCTACGAGCAGTACTTC.

The rearrangement links TRBV7-9 to TRBJ1-1; TRBD1 aligns across 9 bases. There are 15 residues in the CDR3. The junction had 6 bases not matched to a gene; V was cut back by 6 bases and J by 1 base. CDR1 SEHNR and CDR2 FQNEAQ come from the germline V gene (reference sequence). CDR3 in DNA: TGTGCCAGCAGATTGGACAGGGGCTCGAACACTGAAGCTTTCTTT. Translating gives CASRLDRGSNTEAFF.

V usage is TRBV10-1 and J usage is TRBJ2-2; unclear D gene. CDR1 and CDR2 from the germline V gene are WNHNN and SYGVQD (reference sequence). Trimming took off 3 bases at V and 2 bases at J, with 7 bases between the two ends. The CDR3 is 14 residues long. CDR3 residues: CASSDSSNTGELFF. DNA for the CDR3: TGCGCCAGCAGTGATTCGTCTAACACCGGGGAGCTGTTTTTT.

The chain employs TRBV11-3 and TRBJ1-6, with D perhaps TRBD1 (5 bases). Germline V gene sequence: CDR1 SGHNT, CDR2 YENEEA. Trimming cost V 0 bases and J 0 bases, with 12 bases left between them. CDR3 length: 18 residues. DNA for the CDR3: TGTGCCAGCAGCTTAGAAAGGGGTCTGAGCTCCTATAATTCACCCCTCCACTTT. As protein: CASSLERGLSSYNSPLHF.

V usage is TRBV5-5 and J usage is TRBJ1-5, with D possibly matching TRBD1 (6 bases). The V gene's germline CDR1 is SGHKS and CDR2 YYEKEE (reference sequence). V gave up 3 bases and J gave up 4 bases, with 14 bases separating them. This CDR3 is 15 amino acids long. The CDR3 is CASSSFQGQNQPQHF. The CDR3 nucleotides read TGTGCCAGCAGCTCATTCCAGGGGCAAAATCAGCCCCAGCATTTT.

The chain combines TRBV4-1 with TRBJ2-5; 11 bases map to TRBD2. This CDR3 is 15 amino acids long. Germline V gene data show CDR1 as MGHRA and CDR2 as YSYEKL. After removal of 4 bases from V and 2 bases from J, the junction contained 3 bases not matched to a gene. The CDR3 DNA reads TGCGCCAGCAGCCTTAGCGGGAGGGCTCAAGAGACCCAGTACTTC. It codes for CASSLSGRAQETQYF.

The V and J genes are TRBV3-1 (or the pseudogene TRBV3-2) and TRBJ1-6; weak D call: TRBD1 (6 bases). This CDR3 is 14 amino acids long. V was clipped by 2 bases and J by 10 bases, with 12 bases between them. Germline loops: CDR1 LGHDT, CDR2 YNNKEL (reference sequence). The CDR3 DNA follows: TGTGCCAGCAGCCAACTTGGACAGCTATCACCCCTCCACTTT. It encodes CASSQLGQLSPLHF.

This chain uses TRBV5-8 with TRBJ1-2, with D possibly TRBD1 on 6 matching bases. Trimming removed 0 bases from V and 5 bases from J, with 11 bases in between. The V gene's germline CDR1 is SGHTS and CDR2 YDEGEE. The CDR3 length is 14 residues. The CDR3 nucleotides are TGTGCCAGCAGCTTGGGCCAGGGGATTTATGGCTACACCTTC. It encodes CASSLGQGIYGYTF.

The chain couples TRBV5-1 to TRBJ1-3; D gene uncertain. CDR3 size: 15 residues. Trimming stripped 4 bases from V and 0 bases from J, with 11 bases between. Germline V gives CDR1 SGHRS, CDR2 YFSETQ. The CDR3 DNA reads TGCGCCAGCAGCCTCGACACCATCTCTGGAAACACCATATATTTT. Translated: CASSLDTISGNTIYF.

This sequence joins TRBV5-1 and TRBJ2-7; TRBD1 is a possible D gene (6 bases). Per germline, CDR1 SGHRS and CDR2 YFSETQ. Trimming cost V 5 bases and J 1 base, with 13 bases left between them. This CDR3 comprises 14 residues. The CDR3, as DNA: TGCGCCAGCAGACCAGGGGACCTTTCCTACGAGCAGTACTTC. Translation: CASRPGDLSYEQYF.

The chain employs TRBV11-2 and TRBJ1-2; tentatively, D is TRBD1 (6 bases). V lost 4 bases to trimming and J lost 3 bases, with 9 bases between them. CDR1 and CDR2 (germline): SGHAT, FQNNGV. The CDR3 runs to 13 residues. The CDR3 loop is CASSSDRDYGYTF. The CDR3 DNA reads TGTGCCAGCAGCTCGGACAGAGACTATGGCTACACCTTC.

Concerning this clone: Other nucleotide sequences from this sample produce the same CDR3. V and J are TRBV20-1 and TRBJ1-5; TRBD1 is a possible D gene (5 bases). Deletions cut 3 bases from V and 4 bases from J, with 10 bases between. Per the germline V gene, CDR1 is DFQATT and CDR2 is SNEGSKA (reference sequence). The CDR3 runs to 13 residues. This chain's CDR3 is CSASSGVNQPQHF. CDR3 bases: TGCAGTGCTAGTTCGGGGGTAAATCAGCCCCAGCATTTT.

This chain links TRBV5-5 with TRBJ1-1; D not certain. The CDR3 is 13 residues long. CDR1 is SGHKS, CDR2 YYEKEE, per germline (reference sequence). The V and J ends lost 3 bases and 2 bases respectively, with 8 bases between them. CDR3 sequence (DNA): TGTGCCAGCAGCTCGGCGGTCAACACTGAAGCTTTCTTT. It codes for CASSSAVNTEAFF.

V gene TRBV2 combines with J gene TRBJ2-7; TRBD2 agrees at 7 bases. The CDR3 contains 13 residues. Germline CDR1 SNHLY, CDR2 FYNNEI. The trim removed 8 bases at V and 3 bases at J, leaving 7 bases unmatched. CDR3 sequence: CASGAGDLYEQYF. The CDR3 coding sequence is TGTGCCAGCGGTGCGGGGGACCTCTACGAGCAGTACTTC.

The chain combines TRBV6-5 with TRBJ1-6; 11 bases agree with TRBD1. The V gene end was trimmed by 8 bases and the J gene end by 10 bases; junction bases not matched to a gene: 4. The CDR3 length is 13 residues. Germline-derived CDR1 and CDR2 are MNHEY and SVGAGI. CDR3 sequence (DNA): TGTGCCAGCGGGGGACAGGGGGTCTCACCCCTCCACTTT. Protein: CASGGQGVSPLHF.